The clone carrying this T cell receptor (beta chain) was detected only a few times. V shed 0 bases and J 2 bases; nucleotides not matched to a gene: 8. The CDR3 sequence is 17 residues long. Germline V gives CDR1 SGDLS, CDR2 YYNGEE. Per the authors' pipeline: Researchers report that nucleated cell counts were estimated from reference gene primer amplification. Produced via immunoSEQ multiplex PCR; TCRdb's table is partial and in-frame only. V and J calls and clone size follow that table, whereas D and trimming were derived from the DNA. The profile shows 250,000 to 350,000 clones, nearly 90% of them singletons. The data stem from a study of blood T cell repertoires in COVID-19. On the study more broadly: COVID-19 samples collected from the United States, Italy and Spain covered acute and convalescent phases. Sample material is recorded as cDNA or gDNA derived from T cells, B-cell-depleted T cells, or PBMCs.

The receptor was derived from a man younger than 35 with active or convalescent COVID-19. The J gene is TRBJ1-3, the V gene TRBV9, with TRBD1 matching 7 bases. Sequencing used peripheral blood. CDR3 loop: CASSVADRPTAGNTIYF. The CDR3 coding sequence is TGTGCCAGCAGCGTAGCGGACAGGCCCACTGCTGGAAACACCATATATTTT.